This entry is about one T cell receptor beta chain. The ends were cut back, 0 bases at V and 5 bases at J, with 9 bases in the middle. This CDR3 region has 14 residues. Germline assignment: CDR1 SGHRS and CDR2 YFSETQ. In the study's own analysis: Amplification from reference gene primers served as the basis for estimated nucleated cell counts. Some clones are missing from TCRdb's copy, which holds only in-frame ones; the method was immunoSEQ multiplex PCR. The DNA was the basis for D and trimming; V, J and clone size are from that table. The profile shows more than 300,000 clones, more than 70% of them singletons. The data stem from a study of blood T cell repertoires in COVID-19. About the study: Acute-phase and convalescent COVID-19 samples originated in the United States, Italy and Spain. PBMCs, B-cell-depleted T cells, or T cells provided the cDNA or gDNA that made up the material.

The chain uses TRBV5-1 and TRBJ1-5, with TRBD1 as a possible D gene (6 bases). The receptor was derived from a woman between 50 and 59 years old with acute or convalescent COVID-19. Sequencing was done on a sample of peripheral blood. The CDR3 region has the DNA TGCGCCAGCAGCTTGGCGGACAGACATCAGCCCCAGCATTTT. Translated: CASSLADRHQPQHF.